The T cell receptor (beta chain) described here comes from a study of shared clonotypes between healthy human individuals. Study outcomes and limitations: Despite large depth, rarefaction showed incomplete sorted-subset sequencing.

This clone appeared once. The target antigen is unknown. Trimming took off 4 bases at V and 4 bases at J, with 11 bases between the two ends. The CDR3 runs to 14 residues. From germline, CDR1 is SNHLY and CDR2 FYNNEI. At the deep level, the assay was run. TCRdb's table, derived via immunoSEQ multiplex PCR, lists solely in-frame clones and lacks some. The data contain 900,000 to 1,200,000 clones, about 80% of them singletons. Material for sequencing was memory CD4+ T cells from PBMCs. Subset noted: CD45RA-negative fraction. This clonotype originated in a man aged 18 to 30 in good health. Some clones in this sample may be carry-over from other donors' samples. This chain connects TRBV2 to TRBJ1-5; unclear D gene. CDR3 in amino acids: CASSGANLNQPQHF. The CDR3 DNA sequence: TGTGCCAGCAGTGGGGCAAATCTGAATCAGCCCCAGCATTTT.